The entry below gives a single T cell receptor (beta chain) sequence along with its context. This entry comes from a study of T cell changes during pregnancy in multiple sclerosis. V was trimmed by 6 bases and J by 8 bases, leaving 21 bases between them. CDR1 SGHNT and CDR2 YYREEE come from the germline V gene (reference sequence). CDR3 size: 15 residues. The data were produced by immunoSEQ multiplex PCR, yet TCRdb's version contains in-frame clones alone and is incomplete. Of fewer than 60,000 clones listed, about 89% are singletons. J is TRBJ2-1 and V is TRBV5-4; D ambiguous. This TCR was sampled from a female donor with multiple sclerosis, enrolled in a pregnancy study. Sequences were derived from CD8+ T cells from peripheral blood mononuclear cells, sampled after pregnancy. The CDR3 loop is CASTLIDTLTDEQFF. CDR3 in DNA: TGTGCCAGCACCCTTATAGATACCCTAACCGATGAGCAGTTCTTC.